This TCR beta chain was sequenced for a study of T cells in Graves' hyperthyroidism and ophthalmopathy. Study-wide results and limits: The model anticipated ophthalmopathy a median approximately 6.6 months pre-onset. Blood also carried most thyroid clonotypes expanded above 0.001.

CDR1 and CDR2 (germline): SGHVS, FQNEAQ. This CDR3 spans 16 amino acids. Remarks on this clonotype: What it recognizes is unknown. A junction end diverges from the germline sequence, so it may reflect a read error.

Amplification yielded TCR beta CDR3 regions, with RNA transcripts as the source. Carried out on the TCR CDR3, a first-round RT-PCR used the HTBI primer set. In TCRdb, the multiplex PCR reads were re-called with MiXCR into one record per CDR3 protein. The sample lists around 240,000 distinct CDR3 sequences; 13% to 15% were seen once. This TCR came from a woman aged 40-49 years with Graves' hyperthyroidism that later progressed to Graves' ophthalmopathy. The sequencing input was blood. This chain uses TRBV7-8 with TRBJ2-3; D may match TRBD1 or TRBD2 (6 bases each). The chain's CDR3 is CVSSARGQVGTDTQYF. The CDR3 DNA reads as TGTGTCAGCAGCGCCCGGGGGCAGGTTGGGACAGATACGCAGTATTTT. Combining the CDR3 with reference TRBV7-8 and TRBJ2-3 gives the whole variable domain GAGVSQSPRYKVAKRGQDVALRCDPISGHVSLFWYQQALGQGPEFLTYFQNEAQLDKSGLPSDRFFAERPEGSVSTLKIQRTQQEDSAVYLCVSSARGQVGTDTQYFGPGTRLTVL.